This passage covers 20 T cell receptor beta chains from one sample sequenced in a study of blood T cells in healthy people across ages. A second about 7 to 12 cycle PCR used barcoded and J-beta primers. TCRdb ran MiXCR on the 5' RACE reads and lists one entry per CDR3 protein. Seen here are around 1,000,000 distinct CDR3 sequences, around two fifths observed once, and the top ten hold around 14%. The sequenced material came from blood. The receptors were gathered from a man aged 18 to 30 in good health.

The rearrangement joins TRBV20-1 to TRBJ2-5, with 7 bases identical to TRBD2. J lost 5 bases, V lost 3 bases, and 6 bases had no gene match. The CDR3 extends over 13 amino acids. Germline V lookup: CDR1 DFQATT, CDR2 SNEGSKA (reference sequence). The CDR3 loop is CSARRDYGETQYF. The DNA for the CDR3 is TGCAGTGCTAGGAGGGACTACGGGGAGACCCAGTACTTC.

J is TRBJ1-1 and V is TRBV4-1; 7 nucleotides match TRBD1. The CDR3 spans 13 residues. V shed 7 bases and J 0 bases; nucleotides not matched to a gene: 2. Germline-derived CDR1 and CDR2 are MGHRA and YSYEKL. This CDR3 reads CASKGTVNTEAFF. The CDR3 bases are TGCGCCAGCAAGGGGACAGTGAACACTGAAGCTTTCTTT.

The CDR3 coding sequence is TGTGCCAGCAGCTTGGCCAGGCAGCATGGCTACACCTTC. It codes for CASSLARQHGYTF. The rearrangement joins TRBV5-5 to TRBJ1-2; D remains ambiguous. Germline-derived CDR1 and CDR2 are SGHKS and YYEKEE (reference sequence). This CDR3 is built from 13 residues. V was clipped by 0 bases and J by 6 bases, with 9 bases between them.

Only a few counts were recorded for this clonotype. V and J are TRBV9 and TRBJ1-1, with TRBD1 as a possible D gene (5 bases). The CDR3 spans 14 residues. Looked up from germline, CDR1 is SGDLS and CDR2 is YYNGEE. V lost 2 bases to trimming and J lost 4 bases, with 12 bases between them. The CDR3 DNA reads TGTGCCAGCAGCGTGGGGGATAGGGTCACTGAAGCTTTCTTT. Residues: CASSVGDRVTEAFF.

This sequence joins TRBV7-2 and TRBJ2-7, with a possible D match to TRBD1 (6 bases). The V end lost 5 bases, the J end lost 3 bases, and 17 bases lay between the germline ends. This CDR3 is 15 amino acids long. Germline V gene lookup returns CDR1 SGHTA and CDR2 FQGNSA. The CDR3: CASSAKRGKSYEQYF. CDR3 DNA sequence: TGTGCCAGCAGCGCTAAAAGGGGGAAAAGCTACGAGCAGTACTTC.

V gene TRBV3-1 combines with J gene TRBJ2-1, with D possibly being TRBD2 (7 bases). CDR1 is LGHDT, CDR2 YNNKEL, per germline (reference sequence). The CDR3 has 15 amino acids. Trimming shortened V by 4 bases and J by 8 bases, and 18 bases separated the two germline ends. The CDR3 DNA follows: TGTGCCAGCAGCCCCCAAGGGGGGGGCCTGGATGAGCAGTTCTTC. Its translation: CASSPQGGGLDEQFF.

V and J are TRBV20-1 and TRBJ2-3; 12 bases agree with TRBD2. The trim removed 7 bases at V and 5 bases at J, leaving 10 bases unmatched. The CDR3 extends over 15 amino acids. The germline gives CDR1 DFQATT, CDR2 SNEGSKA (reference sequence). As DNA, the CDR3 is TGCAGTGTTGGGGCTAGCGGGGGGGCCGAAGATACGCAGTATTTT. This sequence encodes CSVGASGGAEDTQYF.

The chain joins TRBV10-3 to TRBJ2-2; D possibly corresponds to TRBD2 (5 bases). The CDR3 length is 14 residues. Germline CDR1 and CDR2: ENHRY and SYGVKD. The V and J ends lost 10 bases and 2 bases respectively, with 14 bases between them. The CDR3 reads CATSSEANTGELFF. The CDR3 DNA sequence: TGTGCCACATCGTCGGAGGCTAACACCGGGGAGCTGTTTTTT.

This clonotype was picked up many times. The chain uses TRBV11-2 and TRBJ2-1; 7 nucleotides match TRBD1. J gave up 2 bases and V 0 bases, and 1 base lay outside the gene matches. Germline V gene lookup returns CDR1 SGHAT and CDR2 FQNNGV. The CDR3 loop spans 15 amino acids. CDR3 nucleotides: TGTGCCAGCAGCTTAGACAGGGGGACCTACAATGAGCAGTTCTTC. Protein: CASSLDRGTYNEQFF.

V and J are TRBV11-2 and TRBJ1-1; D is unresolved. The CDR3 runs to 11 residues. Germline V gene lookup returns CDR1 SGHAT and CDR2 FQNNGV. V was clipped by 1 base and J by 10 bases, with 7 bases between them. The CDR3 protein is CASSLGEGAFF. CDR3 nucleotides: TGTGCCAGCAGCTTAGGGGAGGGAGCTTTCTTT.

The CDR3: CASSSRAGKETQYF. The CDR3 DNA reads TGTGCCAGCAGTTCCCGGGCAGGGAAAGAGACCCAGTACTTC. The V gene is TRBV12-3 or TRBV12-4, the J gene TRBJ2-5, with D possibly TRBD1 on 5 matching bases. With 4 bases removed from V and 3 bases from J, the gap between germline ends came to 12 bases. The CDR3 length is 14 residues.

This clonotype has a handful of counts. The V and J genes are TRBV5-1 and TRBJ2-5, with 7 positions matching TRBD1. Losses at the gene ends were 6 bases for V and 3 bases for J; bases not matched to a gene: 11. This CDR3 has 15 amino acids. Germline V gives CDR1 SGHRS, CDR2 YFSETQ. The DNA of the CDR3 is TGCGCCAGCACCGACTCCGGGACAGATAAAGAGACCCAGTACTTC. It codes for CASTDSGTDKETQYF.

The chain uses TRBV9 and TRBJ2-7, with 7 bases fitting TRBD2. The CDR3 extends over 13 amino acids. V shed 1 base and J 7 bases; nucleotides not matched to a gene: 5. Germline CDR1 reads SGDLS; CDR2 reads YYNGEE. For the CDR3, the DNA is TGTGCCAGCAGCGTAACTAGCGACAATGAGCAGTACTTC. It yields the protein CASSVTSDNEQYF.

This clonotype has just a few counts. The chain recombines TRBV28 with TRBJ1-4, with 10 nucleotides matching TRBD1. Germline CDR1 MDHEN, CDR2 SYDVKM. This CDR3 is 14 amino acids long. J lost 6 bases, V lost 7 bases, and 5 bases had no gene match. In nucleotides, the CDR3 is TGTGCCAGCAACTTCGGGACAGGGGATGAAAAACTGTTTTTT. This gives the protein CASNFGTGDEKLFF.

This sequence joins TRBV5-8 and TRBJ1-2; perhaps TRBD1 as D (5 bases). This CDR3 comprises 15 residues. The germline gives CDR1 SGHTS, CDR2 YDEGEE. V shed 2 bases and J shed 4 bases, with 15 bases lying between them. DNA for the CDR3: TGTGCCAGCAGCTTCTCAGGAGGGGCGCCCTATGGCTACACCTTC. Protein sequence: CASSFSGGAPYGYTF.

This clonotype has more than one count but fewer than ten. The J gene is TRBJ1-6, the V gene TRBV15; D is uncertain. Germline V gene data show CDR1 as LNHNV and CDR2 as YYDKDF (reference sequence). V lost 1 base and J lost 8, with 12 bases in between. This CDR3 has 15 amino acids. The CDR3 region is CATSRVPGEDSPLHF. The DNA for the CDR3 is TGTGCCACCAGCAGAGTACCGGGCGAGGATTCACCCCTCCACTTT.

This chain uses TRBV20-1 with TRBJ2-5; D might be TRBD1 (6 bases). The germline V gene encodes CDR1 DFQATT and CDR2 SNEGSKA (reference sequence). V lost 2 bases and J 11 bases, leaving 21 bases between the germline ends. This CDR3 has 14 amino acids. CDR3 protein: CSARRDTEGSEQYF. CDR3 bases: TGCAGTGCTAGAAGGGACACCGAGGGTAGTGAGCAGTACTTC.

This clonotype was observed at least ten times. The chain recombines TRBV7-2 with TRBJ2-7; D is undetermined. The CDR3 runs to 13 residues. Trimming removed 4 bases at V and 1 base at J, with 8 bases between. The germline V gene encodes CDR1 SGHTA and CDR2 FQGNSA. Here the CDR3 reads CASSWNPSYEQYF. DNA of the CDR3: TGTGCCAGCAGCTGGAACCCATCCTACGAGCAGTACTTC.

This clonotype was seen only a few times. The V gene is TRBV20-1, the J gene TRBJ1-6; TRBD1 matches 7 bases. This CDR3 spans 17 amino acids. J was trimmed by 4 bases and V by 3 bases; bases with no gene match: 12. Germline CDR1 DFQATT, CDR2 SNEGSKA (reference sequence). CDR3 region: CSASPRGERPYNSPLHF. CDR3 bases: TGCAGTGCTAGTCCCAGGGGGGAACGGCCTTATAATTCACCCCTCCACTTT.

The chain has TRBV4-1 and TRBJ2-2, with 11 bases matching TRBD1. This CDR3 region has 19 residues. The ends lost 1 base at V and 0 bases at J; junction bases unmatched: 7. Germline lookup yields CDR1 MGHRA and CDR2 YSYEKL. CDR3 DNA sequence: TGCGCCAGCAGCCAAGCTCCGGGACAGGGGGGGTCGAACACCGGGGAGCTGTTTTTT. Amino acids: CASSQAPGQGGSNTGELFF.